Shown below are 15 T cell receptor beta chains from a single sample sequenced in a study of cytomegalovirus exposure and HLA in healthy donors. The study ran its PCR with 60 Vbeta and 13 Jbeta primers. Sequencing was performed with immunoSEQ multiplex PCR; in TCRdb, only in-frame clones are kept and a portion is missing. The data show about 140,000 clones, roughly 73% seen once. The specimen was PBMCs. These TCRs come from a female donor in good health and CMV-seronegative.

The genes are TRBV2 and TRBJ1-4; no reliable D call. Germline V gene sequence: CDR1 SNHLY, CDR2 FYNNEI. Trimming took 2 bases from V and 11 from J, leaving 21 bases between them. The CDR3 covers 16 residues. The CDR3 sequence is CASSEISPLGLGKLFF. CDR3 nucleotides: TGTGCCAGCAGTGAAATCTCCCCCCTTGGACTGGGTAAACTGTTTTTT.

The CDR3 DNA sequence: TGTGCCAGCGTGACAGGACAGTACCAAGAGACCCAGTACTTC. This translates into CASVTGQYQETQYF. The genes are TRBV2 and TRBJ2-5, with D possibly being TRBD1 (6 bases). This CDR3 spans 14 amino acids. Looked up from germline, CDR1 is SNHLY and CDR2 is FYNNEI. Between the trimmed V and J ends, which lost 8 bases and 0 bases, there was a span of 13 bases.

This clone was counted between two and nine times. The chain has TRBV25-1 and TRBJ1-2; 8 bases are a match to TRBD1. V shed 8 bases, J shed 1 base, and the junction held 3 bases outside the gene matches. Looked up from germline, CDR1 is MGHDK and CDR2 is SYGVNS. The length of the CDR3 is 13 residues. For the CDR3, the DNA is TGTGCCAGCGGACAGGGAATTAACTATGGCTACACCTTC. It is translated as CASGQGINYGYTF.

CDR3 region: CASSYASGNNEQFF. CDR3 DNA sequence: TGCGCCAGCAGCTACGCTAGCGGGAACAATGAGCAGTTCTTC. The chain uses TRBV5-1 and TRBJ2-1; TRBD2 agrees at 9 bases. V shed 3 bases and J 5 bases; nucleotides not matched to a gene: 3. The CDR3 runs 14 residues. Per germline, CDR1 SGHRS and CDR2 YFSETQ.

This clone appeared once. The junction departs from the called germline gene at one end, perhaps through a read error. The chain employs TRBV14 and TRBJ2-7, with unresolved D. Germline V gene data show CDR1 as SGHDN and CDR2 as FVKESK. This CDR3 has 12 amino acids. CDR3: CASSQGSYERYF. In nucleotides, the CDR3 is TGTGCCAGCAGCCAAGGTTCCTACGAGCGGTACTTC.

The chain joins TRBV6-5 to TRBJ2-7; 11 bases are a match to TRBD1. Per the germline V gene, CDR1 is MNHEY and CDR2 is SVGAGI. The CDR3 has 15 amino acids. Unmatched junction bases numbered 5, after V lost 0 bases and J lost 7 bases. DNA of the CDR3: TGTGCCAGCAGTTACTCTCCAGGGACAGGGGGAGAGCAGTACTTC. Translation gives CASSYSPGTGGEQYF.

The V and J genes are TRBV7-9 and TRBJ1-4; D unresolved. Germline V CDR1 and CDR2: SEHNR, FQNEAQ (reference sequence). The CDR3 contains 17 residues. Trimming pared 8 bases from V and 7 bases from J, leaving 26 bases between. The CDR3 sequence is CASSPPLVHGRAEKLFF. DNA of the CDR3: TGTGCCAGCTCTCCCCCACTGGTTCATGGGCGTGCTGAAAAACTGTTTTTT.

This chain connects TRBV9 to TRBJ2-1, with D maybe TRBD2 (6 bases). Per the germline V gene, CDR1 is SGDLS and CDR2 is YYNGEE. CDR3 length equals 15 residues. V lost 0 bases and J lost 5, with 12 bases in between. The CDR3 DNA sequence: TGTGCCAGCAGCGTAGAATGGGGGAGGAACAATGAGCAGTTCTTC. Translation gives CASSVEWGRNNEQFF.

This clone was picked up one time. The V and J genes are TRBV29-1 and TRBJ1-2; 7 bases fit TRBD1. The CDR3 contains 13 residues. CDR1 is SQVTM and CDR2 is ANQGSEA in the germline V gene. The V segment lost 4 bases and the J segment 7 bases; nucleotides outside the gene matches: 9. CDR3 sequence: CSVAHLTGFGYTF. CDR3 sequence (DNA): TGCAGCGTTGCCCACTTGACAGGGTTTGGCTACACCTTC.

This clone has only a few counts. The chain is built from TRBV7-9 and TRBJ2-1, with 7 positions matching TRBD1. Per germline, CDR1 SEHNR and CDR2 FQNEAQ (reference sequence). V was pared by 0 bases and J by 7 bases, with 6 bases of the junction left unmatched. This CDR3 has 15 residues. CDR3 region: CASSLARTGENEQFF. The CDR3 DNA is TGTGCCAGCAGCTTAGCGCGGACAGGTGAGAATGAGCAGTTCTTC.

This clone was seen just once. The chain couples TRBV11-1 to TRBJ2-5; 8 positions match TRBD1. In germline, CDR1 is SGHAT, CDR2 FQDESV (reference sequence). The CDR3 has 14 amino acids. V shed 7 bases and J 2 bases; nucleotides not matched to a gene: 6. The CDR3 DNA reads TGTGCCAGCACAGGGGGCAGTGAACAAGAGACCCAGTACTTC. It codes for CASTGGSEQETQYF.

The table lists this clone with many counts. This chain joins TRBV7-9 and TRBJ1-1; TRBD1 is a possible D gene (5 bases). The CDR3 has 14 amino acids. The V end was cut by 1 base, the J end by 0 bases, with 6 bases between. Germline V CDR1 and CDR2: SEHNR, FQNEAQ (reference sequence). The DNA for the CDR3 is TGTGCCAGCAGCTTAGGACAGCTGAACACTGAAGCTTTCTTT. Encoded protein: CASSLGQLNTEAFF.

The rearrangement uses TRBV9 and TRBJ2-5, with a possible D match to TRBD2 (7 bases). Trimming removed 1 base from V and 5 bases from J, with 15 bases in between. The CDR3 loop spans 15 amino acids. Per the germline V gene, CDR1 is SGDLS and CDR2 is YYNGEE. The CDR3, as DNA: TGTGCCAGCAGCGTAATATGGGGGGGCCGCGAGACCCAGTACTTC. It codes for CASSVIWGGRETQYF.

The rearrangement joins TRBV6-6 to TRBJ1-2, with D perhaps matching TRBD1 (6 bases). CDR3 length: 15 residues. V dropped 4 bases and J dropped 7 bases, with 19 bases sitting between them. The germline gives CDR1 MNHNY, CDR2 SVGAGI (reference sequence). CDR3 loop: CASSLAGGQGFGYTF. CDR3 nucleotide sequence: TGTGCCAGCAGTTTGGCGGGGGGTCAGGGGTTTGGCTACACCTTC.

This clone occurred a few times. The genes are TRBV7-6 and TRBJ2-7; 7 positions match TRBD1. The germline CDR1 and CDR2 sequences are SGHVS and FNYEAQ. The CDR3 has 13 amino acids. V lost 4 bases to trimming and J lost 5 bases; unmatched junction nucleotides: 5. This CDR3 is CASSWTGGDEQYF. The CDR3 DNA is TGTGCCAGCAGCTGGACAGGCGGAGACGAGCAGTACTTC.